These 14 T cell receptor beta chains share one sample of origin, sequenced in a study of blood T cell repertoires in COVID-19 (dated by TCRdb to 2019 to 2021). The library was made by the immunoSEQ multiplex PCR assay. The source is immuneACCESS, and TCRdb retained only in-frame sequences with V and J called. Part of the clones is not carried over; for the studies checked, unresolved V genes explain less than half of this, and the remainder is unexplained. The sample profile shows about 94,000 clones; roughly 80% of them were found once. The ten largest clones take up around 20% of the sample. Source material: peripheral blood. These receptor sequences come from a human donor in a cohort sampled during active COVID-19.

The chain couples TRBV27 to TRBJ2-3, with a tentative D call TRBD2 (6 bases). The germline V gene has CDR1 MNHEY and CDR2 SMNVEV (reference sequence). The V end was cut by 8 bases, the J end by 2 bases, with 14 bases between. This CDR3 is built from 14 residues. The CDR3 here is CASHRAGLTDTQYF. CDR3 sequence (DNA): TGTGCCAGCCACCGGGCGGGACTCACAGATACGCAGTATTTT.

The V and J genes are TRBV19 and TRBJ1-1, with 8 bases that match TRBD1. Germline trimming cut 2 bases from V and 6 bases from J; bases unmatched to any gene: 5. The CDR3 contains 14 residues. CDR1 is LNHDA and CDR2 is SQIVND in the germline V gene (reference sequence). CDR3 DNA: TGTGCCAGTAGTATACAAGGACAGGGAGCTGAAGCTTTCTTT. Residues: CASSIQGQGAEAFF.

V gene TRBV3-1 (or the pseudogene TRBV3-2) combines with J gene TRBJ1-1; tentatively, D is TRBD1 (6 bases). V lost 1 base to trimming and J lost 8 bases, with 14 bases between them. The germline V gene encodes CDR1 LGHDT and CDR2 YNNKEL (reference sequence). This CDR3 is built from 14 residues. CDR3 sequence: CASSQAGSGHEAFF. The CDR3 coding sequence is TGTGCCAGCAGCCAAGCCGGGTCGGGACACGAAGCTTTCTTT.

The chain joins TRBV9 to TRBJ2-1, with D perhaps matching TRBD2 (5 bases). V was pared by 1 base and J by 1 base, with 9 bases between. CDR3 length: 15 amino acids. The germline V gene has CDR1 SGDLS and CDR2 YYNGEE. The CDR3 coding sequence is TGTGCCAGCAGCGTACGAGGGTGGTCCTACAATGAGCAGTTCTTC. Translation: CASSVRGWSYNEQFF.

This clone was counted a single time. This chain links TRBV28 with TRBJ2-1, with 10 bases identical to TRBD2. Germline CDR1 is MDHEN and CDR2 is SYDVKM. The CDR3 sequence is 13 residues long. After removal of 9 bases from V and 14 bases from J, the junction contained 13 bases not matched to a gene. Here the CDR3 DNA reads TGTGCCAGAGAAGGCCTTAGCGGGAGGCATGAGTTCTTC. It codes for CAREGLSGRHEFF.

The chain carries TRBV12-3 or TRBV12-4 and TRBJ2-7; D is perhaps TRBD2 (6 bases). Trimming removed 8 bases from V and 9 bases from J, with 20 bases in between. CDR3 length: 13 amino acids. CDR3 sequence (DNA): TGTGCCAGCCGATCCGTGAACGGGGGTCGGCAGTACTTC. The encoded protein is CASRSVNGGRQYF.

The J gene is TRBJ2-1, the V gene TRBV27, with 9 positions matching TRBD2. The V segment lost 7 bases and the J segment 8 bases; nucleotides outside the gene matches: 15. CDR1 MNHEY and CDR2 SMNVEV come from the germline V gene (reference sequence). The CDR3 spans 16 residues. This chain's CDR3 is CASIYWTSVESDEQFF. The CDR3 nucleotides read TGTGCCAGCATATATTGGACTAGCGTAGAGTCCGATGAGCAGTTCTTC.

In its sample, this clone was seen a few times. The chain couples TRBV15 to TRBJ2-1, with D perhaps matching TRBD1 (5 bases). Trimming removed 0 bases at V and 8 bases at J, with 11 bases between. Germline lookup yields CDR1 LNHNV and CDR2 YYDKDF (reference sequence). This CDR3 has 14 amino acids. The CDR3 loop reads CATSRDHRWDEQFF. The CDR3 DNA sequence: TGTGCCACCAGCAGAGATCACAGGTGGGATGAGCAGTTCTTC.

The genes are TRBV6-5 and TRBJ1-1; D perhaps matches TRBD1 (6 bases). The germline gives CDR1 MNHEY, CDR2 SVGAGI. The CDR3 is 13 residues long. Trimming stripped 6 bases from V and 11 bases from J, with 19 bases between. CDR3 bases: TGTGCCAGCAGAGACAACCGGGACCAGGGGGCTTTCTTT. Protein sequence: CASRDNRDQGAFF.

This clone has more than one count but fewer than ten. The chain uses TRBV6-6 and TRBJ2-5; D not resolved. The CDR3 contains 15 residues. V dropped 0 bases and J dropped 0 bases, with 8 bases sitting between them. Germline V gene lookup returns CDR1 MNHNY and CDR2 SVGAGI (reference sequence). The CDR3, as DNA: TGTGCCAGCAGTTACTCGATGGAGTACCAAGAGACCCAGTACTTC. Translated, it gives CASSYSMEYQETQYF.

The V and J genes are TRBV3-1 (or the pseudogene TRBV3-2) and TRBJ2-4; possibly TRBD1 for D (6 bases). Germline assignment: CDR1 LGHDT and CDR2 YNNKEL (reference sequence). Deletions cut 4 bases from V and 6 bases from J, with 22 bases between. CDR3 length equals 17 residues. In DNA form, the CDR3 reads TGTGCCAGCAGCCCCCCAGCATCTTGGAAAGGGGGAAACATTCAGTACTTC. Its protein is CASSPPASWKGGNIQYF.

CDR3 loop: CAWSVRWQGVTYEQYF. As DNA, the CDR3 is TGTGCCTGGAGTGTACGGTGGCAGGGGGTAACCTACGAGCAGTACTTC. This chain connects TRBV30 to TRBJ2-7; TRBD1 matches at 7 bases. V lost 0 bases to trimming and J lost 2 bases; unmatched junction nucleotides: 10. Looked up from germline, CDR1 is GTSNPN and CDR2 is SVGIG (reference sequence). The length of the CDR3 is 16 residues.

The V gene is TRBV5-1, the J gene TRBJ1-5; no definite D call. V shed 0 bases and J shed 6 bases, with 13 bases lying between them. The CDR3 spans 15 residues. The germline gives CDR1 SGHRS, CDR2 YFSETQ. CDR3 in amino acids: CASSLVGSPGQPQHF. Written as DNA, the CDR3 is TGCGCCAGCAGCTTGGTGGGGAGCCCGGGTCAGCCCCAGCATTTT.

The chain recombines TRBV6-1 with TRBJ2-7; the D gene is possibly TRBD1 (7 bases). Between the trimmed V and J ends, which lost 3 bases and 4 bases, there was a span of 16 bases. The CDR3 loop spans 15 amino acids. The germline V gene has CDR1 MNHNS and CDR2 SASEGT. The CDR3 DNA reads as TGTGCCAGCAGTGATGAGGGGGCCCGGGGGTACGAGCAGTACTTC. Its protein product is CASSDEGARGYEQYF.